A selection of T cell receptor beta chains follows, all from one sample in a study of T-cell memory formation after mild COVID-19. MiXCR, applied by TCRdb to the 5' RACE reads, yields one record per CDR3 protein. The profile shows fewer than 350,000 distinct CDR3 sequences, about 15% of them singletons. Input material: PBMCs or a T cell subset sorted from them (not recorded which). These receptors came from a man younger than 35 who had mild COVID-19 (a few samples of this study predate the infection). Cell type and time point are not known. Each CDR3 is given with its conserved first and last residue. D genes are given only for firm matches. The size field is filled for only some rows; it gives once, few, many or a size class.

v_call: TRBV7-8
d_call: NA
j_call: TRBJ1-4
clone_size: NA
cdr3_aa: CASSPREDWLFF
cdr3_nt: TGTGCCAGCAGCCCCCGGGAGGACTGGCTGTTTTTT

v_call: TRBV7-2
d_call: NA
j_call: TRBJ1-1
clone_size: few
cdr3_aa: CASSRLGGLLFTEAFF
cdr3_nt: TGTGCCAGCAGCCGCTTGGGGGGGCTACTCTTCACTGAAGCTTTCTTT

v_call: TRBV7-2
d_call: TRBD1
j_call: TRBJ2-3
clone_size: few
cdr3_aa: CASSLLGQGNTDTQYF
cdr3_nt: TGTGCCAGCAGCTTACTAGGACAGGGAAACACAGATACGCAGTATTTT

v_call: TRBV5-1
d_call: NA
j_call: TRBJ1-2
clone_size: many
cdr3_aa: CASSFRSGLYYGYTF
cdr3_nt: TGCGCCAGCAGCTTTCGCTCTGGGCTTTACTATGGCTACACCTTC

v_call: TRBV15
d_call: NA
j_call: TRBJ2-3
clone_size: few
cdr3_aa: CATSRDRGRTQYF
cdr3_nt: TGTGCCACCAGCAGAGATAGGGGACGCACGCAGTATTTT

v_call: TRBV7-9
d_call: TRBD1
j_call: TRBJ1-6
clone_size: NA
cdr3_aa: CASSDRRTGISPLHF
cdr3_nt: TGTGCCAGCAGCGACAGGCGGACAGGGATCTCACCCCTCCACTTT

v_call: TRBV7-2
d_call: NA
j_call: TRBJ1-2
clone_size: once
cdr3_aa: CASSPNPQRSYGYTF
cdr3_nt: TGTGCCAGCAGCCCTAATCCCCAAAGGAGCTATGGCTACACCTTC

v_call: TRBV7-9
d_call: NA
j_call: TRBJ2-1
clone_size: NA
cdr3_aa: CASMGRGSYNEQFF
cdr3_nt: TGTGCCAGCATGGGCAGGGGCTCCTACAATGAGCAGTTCTTC

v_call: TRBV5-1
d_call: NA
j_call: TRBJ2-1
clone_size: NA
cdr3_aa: CASSLDPGEQFF
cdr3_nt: TGCGCCAGCAGCTTGGACCCAGGTGAGCAGTTCTTC

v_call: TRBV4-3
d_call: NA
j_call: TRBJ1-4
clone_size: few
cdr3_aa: CASSQQLGIEKLFF
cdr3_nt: TGCGCCAGCAGCCAACAATTGGGGATTGAAAAACTGTTTTTT

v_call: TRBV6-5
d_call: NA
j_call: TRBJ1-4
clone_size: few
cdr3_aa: CASSYKGRPLDEKLFF
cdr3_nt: TGTGCCAGCAGTTACAAGGGGCGGCCTCTAGATGAAAAACTGTTTTTT

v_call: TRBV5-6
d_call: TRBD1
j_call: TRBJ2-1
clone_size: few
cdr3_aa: CASSWTGVVSYNEQFF
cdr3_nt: TGTGCCAGCAGCTGGACAGGGGTAGTCTCCTACAATGAGCAGTTCTTC

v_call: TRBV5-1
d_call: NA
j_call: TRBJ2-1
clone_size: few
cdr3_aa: CASSFTTRSYNEQFF
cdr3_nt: TGCGCCAGCAGCTTTACTACCCGCTCCTACAATGAGCAGTTCTTC

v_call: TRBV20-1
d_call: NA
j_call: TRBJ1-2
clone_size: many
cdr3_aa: CSARGGRVDGYTF
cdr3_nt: TGCAGTGCTAGAGGTGGGCGAGTAGACGGCTACACCTTC

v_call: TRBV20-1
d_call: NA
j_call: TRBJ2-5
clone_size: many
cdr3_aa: CSAPSGSDSQETQYF
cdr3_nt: TGCAGTGCCCCCTCCGGGTCAGATTCCCAAGAGACCCAGTACTTC

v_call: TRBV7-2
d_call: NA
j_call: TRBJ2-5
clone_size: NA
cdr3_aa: CASGRFLASETQYF
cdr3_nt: TGTGCCAGCGGTCGGTTCCTAGCGAGTGAGACCCAGTACTTC

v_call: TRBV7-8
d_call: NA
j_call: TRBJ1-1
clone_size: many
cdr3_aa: CASSLARGRMEAFF
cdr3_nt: TGTGCCAGCAGCTTAGCCAGGGGCCGGATGGAAGCTTTCTTT

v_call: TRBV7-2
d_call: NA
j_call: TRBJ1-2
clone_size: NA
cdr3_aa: CASSFDLTINYGYTF
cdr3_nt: TGTGCCAGCAGCTTTGATCTCACTATTAACTATGGCTACACCTTC

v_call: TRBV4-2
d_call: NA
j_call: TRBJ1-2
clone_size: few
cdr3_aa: CASSHLQGTPSYGYTF
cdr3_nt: TGTGCCAGCAGCCACTTACAGGGCACCCCATCCTATGGCTACACCTTC

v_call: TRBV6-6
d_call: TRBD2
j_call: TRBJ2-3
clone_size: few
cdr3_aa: CASTPPHYSGGAPDTQYF
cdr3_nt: TGTGCCAGCACCCCACCTCATTATAGCGGGGGGGCCCCAGATACGCAGTATTTT

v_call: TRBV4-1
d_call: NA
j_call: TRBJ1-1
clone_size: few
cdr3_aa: CASSQEPGWTEAFF
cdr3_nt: TGCGCCAGCAGCCAAGAGCCAGGCTGGACTGAAGCTTTCTTT

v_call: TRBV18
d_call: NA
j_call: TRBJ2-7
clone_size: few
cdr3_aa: CASSPLADNYEQYF
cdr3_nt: TGTGCCAGCTCACCACTGGCGGACAACTACGAGCAGTACTTC

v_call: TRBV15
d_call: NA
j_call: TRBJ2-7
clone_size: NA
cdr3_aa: CATRQGALSYEQYF
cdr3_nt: TGTGCCACCAGGCAGGGAGCCCTGTCCTACGAGCAGTACTTC

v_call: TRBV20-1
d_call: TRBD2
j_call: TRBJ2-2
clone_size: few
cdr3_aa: CSARGLAGGPGTGELFF
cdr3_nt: TGCAGTGCGAGGGGACTAGCGGGGGGGCCGGGCACCGGGGAGCTGTTTTTT

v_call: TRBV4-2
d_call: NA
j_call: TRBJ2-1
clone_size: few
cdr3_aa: CASSQDLRLREQFF
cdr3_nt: TGTGCCAGCAGCCAAGACCTTCGGCTTCGGGAGCAGTTCTTC

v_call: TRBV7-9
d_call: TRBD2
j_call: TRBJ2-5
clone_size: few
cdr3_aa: CASSVGTRPETQYF
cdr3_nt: TGTGCCAGCAGCGTCGGGACTAGGCCGGAGACCCAGTACTTC

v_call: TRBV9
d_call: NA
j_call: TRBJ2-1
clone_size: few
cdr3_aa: CASSVAIGYYNEQFF
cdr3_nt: TGTGCCAGCAGCGTAGCAATAGGGTACTACAATGAGCAGTTCTTC

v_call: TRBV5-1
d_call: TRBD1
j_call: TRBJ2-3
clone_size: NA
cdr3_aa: CASSTGQGTDTQYF
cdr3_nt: TGCGCCAGCAGCACGGGACAGGGGACAGATACGCAGTATTTT

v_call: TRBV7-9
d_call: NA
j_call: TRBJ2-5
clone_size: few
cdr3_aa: CASSLGASGVQETQYF
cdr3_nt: TGTGCCAGCAGCTTAGGGGCCAGTGGGGTCCAAGAGACCCAGTACTTC

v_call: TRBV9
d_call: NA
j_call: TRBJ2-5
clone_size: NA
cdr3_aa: CASSVGMGGETQYF
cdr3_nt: TGTGCCAGCAGCGTAGGTATGGGGGGAGAGACCCAGTACTTC

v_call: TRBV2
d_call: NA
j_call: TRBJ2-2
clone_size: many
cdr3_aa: CASRAWASGTGELFF
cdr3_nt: TGTGCCAGCAGGGCGTGGGCCAGCGGGACCGGGGAGCTGTTTTTT

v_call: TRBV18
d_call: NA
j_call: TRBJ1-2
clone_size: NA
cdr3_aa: CASSPQGRAECYTF
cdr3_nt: TGTGCCAGCTCACCACAGGGCAGGGCAGAATGCTACACCTTC

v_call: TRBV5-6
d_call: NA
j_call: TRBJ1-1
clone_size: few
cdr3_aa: CASSLGRPGTEAFF
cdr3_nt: TGTGCCAGCAGCCTCGGCCGTCCCGGCACTGAAGCTTTCTTT

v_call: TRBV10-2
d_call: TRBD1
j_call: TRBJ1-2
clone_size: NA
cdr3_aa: CASSDGTGVDYGYTF
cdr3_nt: TGCGCCAGCAGTGACGGGACAGGGGTCGACTATGGCTACACCTTC

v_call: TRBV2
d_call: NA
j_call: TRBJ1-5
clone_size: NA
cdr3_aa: CASSEAKGTRSNQPQHF
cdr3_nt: TGTGCCAGCAGTGAAGCAAAAGGGACACGTAGCAATCAGCCCCAGCATTTT

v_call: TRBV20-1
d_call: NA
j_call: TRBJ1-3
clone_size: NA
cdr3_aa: CSVRVGNTIYF
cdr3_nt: TGCAGTGTTAGGGTCGGAAACACCATATATTTT

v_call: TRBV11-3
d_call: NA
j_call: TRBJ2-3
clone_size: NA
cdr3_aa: CASSGSVGLPTDTQYF
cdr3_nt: TGTGCCAGCAGCGGTAGTGTAGGACTACCCACAGATACGCAGTATTTT

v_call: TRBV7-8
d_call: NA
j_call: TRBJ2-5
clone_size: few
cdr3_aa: CASSFHRSGTLEETQYF
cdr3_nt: TGTGCCAGCAGCTTTCATCGATCCGGGACCCTTGAGGAGACCCAGTACTTC

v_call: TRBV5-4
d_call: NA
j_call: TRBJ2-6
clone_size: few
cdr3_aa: CASSLSHANVLTF
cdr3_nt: TGTGCCAGCAGCTTGAGCCACGCCAACGTCCTGACTTTC

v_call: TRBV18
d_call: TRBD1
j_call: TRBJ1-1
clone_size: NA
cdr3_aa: CASSAWAGGFTEAFF
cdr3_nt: TGTGCCAGCTCGGCCTGGGCAGGGGGCTTCACTGAAGCTTTCTTT

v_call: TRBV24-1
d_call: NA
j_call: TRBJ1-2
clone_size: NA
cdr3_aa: CATTPRARSGYTF
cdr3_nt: TGTGCCACCACTCCCAGGGCCCGGAGTGGCTACACCTTC

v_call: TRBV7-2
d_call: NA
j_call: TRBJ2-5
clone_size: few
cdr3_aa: CASSVDLGRAQYF
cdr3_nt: TGTGCCAGCAGCGTGGACTTGGGGCGAGCCCAGTACTTC

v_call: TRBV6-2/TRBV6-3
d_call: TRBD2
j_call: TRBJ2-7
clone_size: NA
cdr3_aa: CASSYGGGPNEQYF
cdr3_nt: TGTGCCAGCAGTTACGGGGGGGGACCAAACGAGCAGTACTTC

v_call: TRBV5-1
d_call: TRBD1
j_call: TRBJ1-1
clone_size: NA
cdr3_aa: CASSVGQDKNTEAFF
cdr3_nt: TGCGCCAGCAGCGTGGGACAGGACAAGAACACTGAAGCTTTCTTT

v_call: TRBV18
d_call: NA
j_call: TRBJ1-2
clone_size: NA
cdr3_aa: CASSPSPGADYGYTF
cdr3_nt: TGTGCCAGCTCACCATCCCCGGGGGCGGACTATGGCTACACCTTC

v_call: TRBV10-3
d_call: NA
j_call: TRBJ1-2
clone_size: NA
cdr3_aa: CAISESRTAQGYTF
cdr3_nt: TGTGCCATCAGTGAGTCTAGGACAGCCCAGGGCTACACCTTC